This passage covers 12 T cell receptor beta chains from one sample sequenced in a study of CD8 T cells in Susac syndrome. RNA was extracted with the RNeasy kit, and a quantity of roughly 0.5 to 1 ug was reverse transcribed using random hexamers. MiXCR was run by TCRdb on the immunoSEQ multiplex PCR reads, yielding one entry per CDR3 protein. The sample contains 200,000 to 250,000 distinct CDR3 sequences, approximately 94% of which appear only once. Sequenced material: CD4+ T cells from PBMCs. The receptors derive from a human donor with Susac syndrome.

The chain recombines TRBV18 with TRBJ2-1, with 8 bases fitting TRBD1. This CDR3 has 16 residues. Germline-derived CDR1 and CDR2 are KGHSH and LQKENI. The V gene end was trimmed by 2 bases and the J gene end by 2 bases; junction bases not matched to a gene: 5. The CDR3 loop reads CASSPTPGQAYNEQFF. The CDR3 bases are TGTGCCAGCTCACCAACTCCGGGACAGGCCTACAATGAGCAGTTCTTC.

The chain recombines TRBV20-1 with TRBJ2-1; no clear D. Looked up from germline, CDR1 is DFQATT and CDR2 is SNEGSKA (reference sequence). The CDR3 has 13 amino acids. V lost 1 base to trimming and J lost 10 bases, with 14 bases between them. The CDR3 bases are TGCAGTGCTAGAGGGCAGGCTCGCCAAGAGCAGTTCTTC. It encodes CSARGQARQEQFF.

This sequence joins TRBV5-1 and TRBJ1-6; tentative D call: TRBD1 (5 bases). The ends were cut back, 0 bases at V and 10 bases at J, with 14 bases in the middle. The CDR3 has 15 residues. Germline CDR1 SGHRS, CDR2 YFSETQ. This CDR3 reads CASSLGSLGESPLHF. The CDR3, as DNA: TGCGCCAGCAGCTTGGGCAGTTTAGGGGAATCACCCCTCCACTTT.

The chain has TRBV19 and TRBJ1-5, with unresolved D. Germline V gene sequence: CDR1 LNHDA, CDR2 SQIVND (reference sequence). V lost 6 bases and J 2 bases, leaving 8 bases between the germline ends. This CDR3 contains 13 residues. Written as DNA, the CDR3 is TGTGCCAGTAGATCCGGGGGCAATCAGCCCCAGCATTTT. This encodes CASRSGGNQPQHF. The variable domain in full, completed from reference TRBV19 and TRBJ1-5, reads DGGITQSPKYLFRKEGQNVTLSCEQNLNHDAMYWYRQDPGQGLRLIYYSQIVNDFQKGDIAEGYSVSREKKESFPLTVTSAQKNPTAFYLCASRSGGNQPQHFGDGTRLSIL.

The gene calls are TRBV5-1 and TRBJ1-1; D gene unclear. Trimming took off 4 bases at V and 4 bases at J, with 14 bases between the two ends. CDR1 and CDR2 from the germline V gene are SGHRS and YFSETQ. CDR3 length equals 14 residues. CDR3 coding DNA: TGCGCCAGCAGCACGTCCCCGGCGGGCACTGAAGCTTTCTTT. As protein: CASSTSPAGTEAFF.

The V gene is TRBV29-1, the J gene TRBJ2-5; D is possibly TRBD1 or TRBD2 (5 bases each). Germline V lookup: CDR1 SQVTM, CDR2 ANQGSEA. The CDR3 runs 13 residues. V was clipped by 5 bases and J by 1 base, with 11 bases between them. The CDR3 loop reads CSVRAGAQETQYF. Here the CDR3 DNA reads TGCAGCGTTCGAGCCGGGGCCCAAGAGACCCAGTACTTC.

J is TRBJ1-1 and V is TRBV20-1; tentative D call: TRBD1 (5 bases). Germline V lookup: CDR1 DFQATT, CDR2 SNEGSKA (reference sequence). V was pared by 4 bases and J by 2 bases, with 14 bases between. The CDR3 is 14 residues long. For the CDR3, the DNA is TGCAGTGCTATTAACCGGGACCACAACACTGAAGCTTTCTTT. The encoded protein is CSAINRDHNTEAFF.

V gene TRBV6-2 or TRBV6-3 combines with J gene TRBJ1-2; 11 nucleotides align to TRBD1. With 2 bases clipped from V and 7 bases from J, the junction kept 9 bases outside the gene matches. Germline CDR1 MNHEY, CDR2 SVGEGT. This CDR3 has 16 residues. As DNA, the CDR3 is TGTGCCAGCAGTTACCGCACCGGACAGGGGGCGCCTGGCTACACCTTC. Its protein is CASSYRTGQGAPGYTF.

This chain uses TRBV12-3 or TRBV12-4 with TRBJ1-4; a weak D match, TRBD1 (6 bases). V was pared by 6 bases and J by 5 bases, with 10 bases between. This CDR3 region has 13 residues. This chain's CDR3 is CASSPTGNEKLFF. DNA of the CDR3: TGTGCCAGCAGCCCTACAGGGAATGAAAAACTGTTTTTT.

V is TRBV7-9 and J is TRBJ2-1, with D possibly matching TRBD2 (6 bases). The length of the CDR3 is 16 residues. Trimming removed 3 bases from V and 6 bases from J, with 18 bases in between. Per germline, CDR1 SEHNR and CDR2 FQNEAQ (reference sequence). DNA of the CDR3: TGTGCCAGCAGCTTCCCTACCGCGGCGGGGCGCAATGAGCAGTTCTTC. This translates into CASSFPTAAGRNEQFF.

This sequence joins TRBV20-1 and TRBJ2-1; D may be TRBD2 (6 bases). CDR3 length equals 12 residues. CDR1 and CDR2 from the germline V gene are DFQATT and SNEGSKA (reference sequence). V lost 6 bases and J 8 bases, leaving 14 bases between the germline ends. The CDR3 DNA follows: TGCAGTGCGGGGGACTTCTCGGATGAGCAGTTCTTC. Its protein is CSAGDFSDEQFF.

This clonotype appeared once. The chain carries TRBV29-1 and TRBJ1-2; 7 positions agree with TRBD1. The V and J ends lost 3 bases and 7 bases, in that order; junction bases with no gene match: 8. Per germline, CDR1 SQVTM and CDR2 ANQGSEA. The CDR3 runs 13 residues. CDR3 region: CSVDYRGVGGYTF. For the CDR3, the DNA is TGCAGCGTTGACTACAGGGGAGTAGGTGGCTACACCTTC.